The 10 T cell receptor beta chains in this list originate from one sample, sequenced in a study of Tregs in tolerant kidney transplant recipients. TCRdb keeps only in-frame clones here, not all; method: immunoSEQ multiplex PCR. Its listing shows about 23,000 clones. Recipients received nonmyeloablative bone marrow transplants from related graft donors, with transient mixed chimerism. The sample was CD4+ T cells from blood (PBMCs), taken 6 months after the transplant. All receptors come from a human patient who received a combined kidney and bone marrow transplant. Among the T cells, some may be from the graft donor.

Regarding this clone: The CDR3 end is not reached by the read, which stops 3 residues before it; the germline J gene fills it in. The chain joins TRBV5-5 to TRBJ1-2; tentatively, D is TRBD1 (5 bases). The CDR3 length is 12 residues. Germline-derived CDR1 and CDR2 are SGHKS and YYEKEE (reference sequence). CDR3 DNA (partial): TGTGCCAGCAGTCATGACAGAGACGGC. This encodes CASSHDRDG. The whole CDR3 reads CASSHDRDGYTF. Drawing the rest from reference TRBV5-5 and TRBJ1-2, the complete variable domain is DAGVTQSPTHLIKTRGQQVTLRCSPISGHKSVSWYQQVLGQGPQFIFQYYEKEERGRGNFPDRFSARQFPNYSSELNVNALLLGDSALYLCASSHDRDGYTFGSGTRLTVV.

To note about this clone: Read data end 3 residues before the CDR3 end; the end is taken from the germline J gene. V usage is TRBV20-1 and J usage is TRBJ2-3; 13 bases are shared with TRBD2. J gave up 5 bases and V 5 bases, and 13 bases lay outside the gene matches. The CDR3 is made up of 17 amino acids. Germline CDR1 is DFQATT and CDR2 is SNEGSKA (reference sequence). CDR3 sequence reads: CSAPRSTSGGIIDTQYF. The CDR3 DNA, read in part, is TGCAGTGCTCCCCGATCGACTAGCGGGGGGATCATAGATACG.

As to this clone: The sequence runs out 3 residues before the end of the CDR3; the remainder is reconstructed from the germline J gene. The chain recombines TRBV5-1 with TRBJ2-1, with TRBD1 identical over 7 bases. The CDR3 totals 12 residues. CDR1 and CDR2 from the germline V gene are SGHRS and YFSETQ. V was clipped by 2 bases and J by 9 bases; unmatched bases: 2. CDR3 amino acids: CASSFQGVEQFF. CDR3 DNA (partial): TGCGCCAGCAGCTTTCAGGGGGTTGAG.

Details on this clone: The DNA ends 3 residues before the CDR3 does, and the rest of the CDR3 is filled in from the germline J gene. The chain employs TRBV5-6 and TRBJ2-5; D is undetermined. This CDR3 contains 11 residues. CDR1 and CDR2 (germline): SGHDT, YYEEEE. Trimming cost V 0 bases and J 6 bases, with 3 bases left between them. CDR3: CASSLAKTQYF. Partial CDR3 DNA: TGTGCCAGCAGCTTGGCAAAGACC.

Comment on this clone: Read coverage stops 3 residues before the CDR3 terminus; the germline J gene supplies the remainder. The rearrangement links TRBV20-1 to TRBJ2-3; TRBD1 aligns across 8 bases. The V and J ends lost 3 bases and 2 bases, in that order; junction bases with no gene match: 4. The CDR3 spans 14 residues. Per germline, CDR1 DFQATT and CDR2 SNEGSKA (reference sequence). The CDR3 loop reads CSARRDRYTDTQYF. CDR3 DNA (partial): TGCAGTGCTAGGAGGGACAGGTACACAGATACG.

A note on this clone: The read finishes 3 residues shy of the CDR3 end, and the germline J gene is used to complete it. V usage is TRBV18 and J usage is TRBJ2-7; D might be TRBD1 (6 bases). Trimming took 2 bases from V and 3 from J, leaving 17 bases between them. The CDR3 loop spans 16 amino acids. Germline assignment: CDR1 KGHSH and CDR2 LQKENI. The CDR3 loop is CASSPFLTGTRYEQYF. CDR3 DNA, as far as it was read: TGTGCCAGCTCACCATTCCTTACCGGGACACGCTACGAG. The complete variable domain, with remaining parts taken from reference TRBV18 and TRBJ2-7, reads NAGVMQNPRHLVRRRGQEARLRCSPMKGHSHVYWYRQLPEEGLKFMVYLQKENIIDESGMPKERFSAEFPKEGPSILRIQQVVRGDSAAYFCASSPFLTGTRYEQYFGPGTRLTVT.

Turning to this clone: The read terminates 3 residues before the CDR3 end, so the remaining end is supplied by the germline J gene. The chain employs TRBV5-1 and TRBJ1-1, with 7 bases matching TRBD1. CDR3 length equals 14 residues. V was clipped by 4 bases and J by 0 bases; unmatched bases: 3. Germline values: CDR1 SGHRS, CDR2 YFSETQ. CDR3 region: CASSLQGMNTEAFF. The DNA read from the CDR3 is TGCGCCAGCAGCCTACAGGGGATGAACACTGAA. Supplemented by reference TRBV5-1 and TRBJ1-1, the full variable domain reads KAGVTQTPRYLIKTRGQQVTLSCSPISGHRSVSWYQQTPGQGLQFLFEYFSETQRNKGNFPGRFSGRQFSNSRSEMNVSTLELGDSALYLCASSLQGMNTEAFFGQGTRLTVV.

Notes on this clone: Coverage ceases 3 residues before the CDR3 finishes, and the germline J gene fills in the end. J is TRBJ1-1 and V is TRBV12-3 or TRBV12-4, with 10 nucleotides matching TRBD1. The CDR3 spans 11 residues. The covered CDR3 bases are TGTGCCAGCAGCCGACAGGGGGCG. Amino acids: CASSRQGA. The whole CDR3 protein is CASSRQGAAFF.

As for this clone: The read comes to an end 3 residues before the CDR3 does, leaving the germline J gene to fill in the end. The chain recombines TRBV14 with TRBJ1-1, with D possibly being TRBD1 (5 bases). CDR1 and CDR2 (germline): SGHDN, FVKESK. Trimming took off 1 base at V and 2 bases at J, with 14 bases between the two ends. This CDR3 is built from 16 residues. The covered CDR3 bases are TGTGCCAGCAGCCAAGTGGCAGGGAGGGTTAACACTGAA. As protein: CASSQVAGRVNTE. The complete CDR3 sequence is CASSQVAGRVNTEAFF.

As to this clone: Read data end 3 residues before the CDR3 end; the end is taken from the germline J gene. The V gene is TRBV7-8, the J gene TRBJ2-7, with D possibly matching TRBD1 (6 bases). Trimming left V 5 bases short and J 4 bases short, with 18 bases between. The CDR3 sequence is 15 residues long. CDR1 is SGHVS and CDR2 is FQNEAQ in the germline V gene. The CDR3 bases that were read are TGTGCCAGCAGCCCGAGGGGGACCCAGGGATACGAG. This gives the protein CASSPRGTQGYE. The whole CDR3 reads CASSPRGTQGYEQYF.